Given below is one T cell receptor beta chain in context. Its antigen is not identified. The V and J ends lost 3 bases and 8 bases, in that order; junction bases with no gene match: 6. The CDR3 totals 15 residues. From germline, CDR1 is SGDLS and CDR2 YYNGEE. Primers: 60 Vbeta forward and 13 Jbeta reverse. Only in-frame clones appear in the TCRdb table, and some are missing; sequencing was by immunoSEQ multiplex PCR. The sample carries around 100,000 clones, around 70% recorded once. This sample is part of a study of cytomegalovirus exposure and HLA in healthy donors. Study results and caveats: Sequencing likely caused a cluster of highly shared sequence variants.

Sequenced: PBMCs. The receptor's source is a man aged 25 to 40 in good health and CMV-seropositive. The chain combines TRBV9 with TRBJ2-5, with TRBD2 matching over 14 bases. The CDR3 loop is CASSDAGTSGGTQYF. CDR3 in DNA: TGTGCCAGCAGCGATGCCGGGACTAGCGGGGGTACCCAGTACTTC.